Following are 5 T cell receptor beta chains from one sample sequenced in a study of blood T cell repertoires in COVID-19. The repertoire was sequenced with immunoSEQ multiplex PCR; TCRdb's copy has only in-frame clones and lacks some. This sample has around 57,000 clones; about 90% occur once, and the top ten carry around 21%. Specimen: peripheral blood. The source of these receptors is a woman of 80 years or more with COVID-19, enrolled during active disease.

This clone was observed a handful of times. This chain uses TRBV12-2 with TRBJ1-6; the table's TRBD1 call for D was not verified on the DNA. TRBV12-2 corresponds to a pseudogene. The CDR3 length is 19 residues. The CDR3 region has the DNA TGTGCAAGTCGCTGGTGGAGGGACAGGGGCAATCAGATTAATTCACCCCTCCACTTT. Translating it yields CASRWWRDRGNQINSPLHF.

V gene TRBV19 combines with J gene TRBJ1-4; 7 nucleotides line up with TRBD1. Losses at the gene ends were 5 bases for V and 4 bases for J; bases not matched to a gene: 10. Per the germline V gene, CDR1 is LNHDA and CDR2 is SQIVND (reference sequence). This CDR3 has 16 amino acids. DNA for the CDR3: TGTGCCAGTAGTGTGGGACAGATGAGGAATAATGAAAAACTGTTTTTT. Translating gives CASSVGQMRNNEKLFF.

The chain recombines TRBV5-1 with TRBJ1-2; D may be TRBD1 (6 bases). Germline lookup yields CDR1 SGHRS and CDR2 YFSETQ. CDR3 size: 17 residues. V was clipped by 0 bases and J by 0 bases, with 15 bases between them. CDR3 protein: CASSLAGTPNANYGYTF. The CDR3 coding sequence is TGCGCCAGCAGCTTGGCCGGGACACCTAACGCTAACTATGGCTACACCTTC.

The chain recombines TRBV19 with TRBJ2-7; D not certain. The CDR3 is 15 amino acids. V dropped 3 bases and J dropped 0 bases, with 12 bases sitting between them. CDR1 is LNHDA, CDR2 SQIVND, per germline (reference sequence). CDR3 sequence (DNA): TGTGCCAGTAGTATCCGACATCTTAGCTCCTACGAGCAGTACTTC. It encodes CASSIRHLSSYEQYF.

V is TRBV20-1 and J is TRBJ2-1; D is possibly TRBD2 (7 bases). The germline V gene has CDR1 DFQATT and CDR2 SNEGSKA (reference sequence). V gave up 3 bases and J gave up 9 bases, with 27 bases separating them. The CDR3 loop spans 17 amino acids. The CDR3 bases are TGCAGTGCTAGTCCCCCCCGGCCCGGGGGGCTGCAAGGTGAGCAGTTCTTC. Amino acids: CSASPPRPGGLQGEQFF.